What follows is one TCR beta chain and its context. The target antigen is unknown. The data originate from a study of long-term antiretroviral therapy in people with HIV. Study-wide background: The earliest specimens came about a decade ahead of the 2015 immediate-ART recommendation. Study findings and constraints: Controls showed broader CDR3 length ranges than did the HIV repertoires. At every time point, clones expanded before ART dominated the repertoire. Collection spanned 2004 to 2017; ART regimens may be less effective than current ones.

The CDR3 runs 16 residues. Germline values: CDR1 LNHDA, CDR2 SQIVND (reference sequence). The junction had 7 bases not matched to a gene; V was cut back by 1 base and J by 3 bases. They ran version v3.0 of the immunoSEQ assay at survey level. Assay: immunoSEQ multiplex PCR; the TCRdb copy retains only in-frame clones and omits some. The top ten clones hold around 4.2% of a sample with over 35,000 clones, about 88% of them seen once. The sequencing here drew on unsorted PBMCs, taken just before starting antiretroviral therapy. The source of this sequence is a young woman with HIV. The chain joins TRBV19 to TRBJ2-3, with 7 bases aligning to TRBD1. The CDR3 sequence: CASSIAQGVVTDTQYF. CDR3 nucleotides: TGTGCCAGTAGTATAGCTCAGGGGGTAGTGACAGATACGCAGTATTTT.